One sample yielded the 23 T cell receptor beta chains listed below, sequenced in a study of a mutant IDH1 vaccine in newly diagnosed glioma (dated by TCRdb to about 2021). The intended sense of this specimen's time point label: week 47, end of study. Each vaccine dose, consisting of 300 ug of a 20-mer mutant IDH1 peptide in Montanide, was administered subcutaneously with topical imiquimod. Their cognate antigens are unknown. The method was the immunoSEQ multiplex PCR assay. The source is immuneACCESS, and TCRdb retained only in-frame sequences with V and J called. Part of the clones is not carried over; for the studies checked, unresolved V genes explain less than half of this, and the remainder is unexplained. A total of about 56,000 clones appear in this sample, 75% of them only once. The top ten clonotypes cover over 4.5% of the sample. Sequencing was performed on PBMCs, taken from a glioma patient whose treatment included an IDH1 peptide vaccine. The receptors originated from a man between 45 and 60 years old with glioma.

The J gene is TRBJ2-3, the V gene TRBV5-1; D possibly corresponds to TRBD2 (5 bases). Germline V gives CDR1 SGHRS, CDR2 YFSETQ. This CDR3 is 13 amino acids long. V lost 4 bases and J lost 5, with 11 bases in between. CDR3 amino acids: CASSETSGDTQYF. In nucleotides, the CDR3 is TGCGCCAGCAGCGAAACCAGCGGAGATACGCAGTATTTT.

V usage is TRBV5-1 and J usage is TRBJ2-1, with D tentatively TRBD1 (5 bases). V was cut by 0 bases and J by 6 bases, with 13 bases left in between. This CDR3 is built from 15 residues. CDR1 is SGHRS, CDR2 YFSETQ, per germline. DNA of the CDR3: TGCGCCAGCAGCTTGGGGGCAGGGTTAGGCAATGAGCAGTTCTTC. Residues: CASSLGAGLGNEQFF. The full variable domain, rest sourced from reference TRBV5-1 and TRBJ2-1, is KAGVTQTPRYLIKTRGQQVTLSCSPISGHRSVSWYQQTPGQGLQFLFEYFSETQRNKGNFPGRFSGRQFSNSRSEMNVSTLELGDSALYLCASSLGAGLGNEQFFGPGTRLTVL.

The chain recombines TRBV7-9 with TRBJ2-1; D uncertain. CDR1 and CDR2 from the germline V gene are SEHNR and FQNEAQ (reference sequence). The CDR3 loop spans 13 amino acids. Trimming removed 4 bases at V and 10 bases at J, with 14 bases between. The CDR3 spells CASSSSLGNEQFF. The CDR3 bases are TGTGCCAGCAGCTCTTCCCTAGGAAACGAGCAGTTCTTC.

The chain is built from TRBV7-9 and TRBJ2-7; possible D gene TRBD2, 5 bases. The CDR3 totals 14 residues. Per germline, CDR1 SEHNR and CDR2 FQNEAQ (reference sequence). Trimming removed 7 bases at V and 6 bases at J, with 19 bases between. CDR3 loop: CASTEGFSDGEQYF. The DNA of the CDR3 is TGTGCCAGCACCGAGGGTTTTAGTGATGGCGAGCAGTACTTC.

The rearrangement uses TRBV6-1 and TRBJ1-5, with 9 bases fitting TRBD1. Germline loops: CDR1 MNHNS, CDR2 SASEGT. The CDR3 is 13 amino acids. V trimming: 4 bases; J trimming: 6 bases; junction bases outside the gene matches: 1. CDR3 DNA sequence: TGTGCCAGCAGTGGGGGACAGGGTCAGCCCCAGCATTTT. Its translation is CASSGGQGQPQHF.

The CDR3 nucleotides are TGTGCCAGCAGTGTAGGACAGGGCCATCAGCCCCAGCATTTT. It is translated as CASSVGQGHQPQHF. This rearrangement joins TRBV27 to TRBJ1-5; 8 bases line up with TRBD1. With V trimmed by 5 bases and J by 5 bases, 5 bases remained unmatched. The CDR3 is 14 amino acids. Germline loops: CDR1 MNHEY, CDR2 SMNVEV (reference sequence).

The V and J genes are TRBV10-2 and TRBJ2-3; D ambiguous. Germline CDR1 WSHSY, CDR2 SAAADI. CDR3 length: 14 amino acids. V shed 2 bases and J shed 0 bases, with 6 bases lying between them. The CDR3 region has the DNA TGCGCCAGCAGTGAGACTACTAGCACAGATACGCAGTATTTT. Protein sequence: CASSETTSTDTQYF.

This clone has more than one count but fewer than ten. The chain recombines TRBV30 with TRBJ2-2; no firm D call. This CDR3 region has 15 residues. Germline loops: CDR1 GTSNPN, CDR2 SVGIG (reference sequence). V lost 3 bases to trimming and J lost 1 base, with 12 bases between them. CDR3: CAWRVQLMNTGELFF. In nucleotides, the CDR3 is TGTGCCTGGAGGGTTCAACTAATGAACACCGGGGAGCTGTTTTTT.

Here the CDR3 DNA reads TGTGCCAGCAGTTCCGCAACAGGAGTGAACACTGAAGCTTTCTTT. Protein product: CASSSATGVNTEAFF. This chain joins TRBV27 and TRBJ1-1; maybe TRBD1 (5 bases). Germline assignment: CDR1 MNHEY and CDR2 SMNVEV (reference sequence). The CDR3 has 15 amino acids. Between the trimmed V and J ends, which lost 4 bases and 0 bases, there was a span of 12 bases.

This chain joins TRBV15 and TRBJ2-7; maybe TRBD2 (7 bases). Germline CDR1 is LNHNV and CDR2 is YYDKDF (reference sequence). With 3 bases removed from V and 3 bases from J, the gap between germline ends came to 12 bases. The CDR3 totals 14 residues. CDR3 DNA: TGTGCCACCAGCAGGGAGGGGGGGAGCTACGAGCAGTACTTC. Protein: CATSREGGSYEQYF.

This chain uses TRBV19 with TRBJ1-1; a possible D gene is TRBD1 (5 bases). CDR3 length: 13 residues. The ends were cut back, 5 bases at V and 4 bases at J, with 11 bases in the middle. Germline CDR1 and CDR2: LNHDA and SQIVND (reference sequence). In DNA, the CDR3 is TGTGCCAGTAGTCGGGGCGGGGGCACTGAAGCTTTCTTT. Amino acids: CASSRGGGTEAFF.

CDR3 region: CASSRGLAGENEQFF. In nucleotides, the CDR3 is TGTGCCAGCAGCCGCGGACTAGCGGGGGAAAATGAGCAGTTCTTC. This rearrangement joins TRBV4-2 to TRBJ2-1; 13 nucleotides line up with TRBD2. The germline V gene encodes CDR1 LGHNA and CDR2 YNFKEQ. The length of the CDR3 is 15 residues. J lost 7 bases, V lost 4 bases, and 4 bases had no gene match.

The J gene is TRBJ1-2, the V gene TRBV6-1; weak D call: TRBD1 (5 bases). Germline lookup yields CDR1 MNHNS and CDR2 SASEGT. The CDR3 loop spans 15 amino acids. V was cut by 4 bases and J by 4 bases, with 16 bases left in between. The CDR3 nucleotides read TGTGCCAGCAGTGCCTCGAGGGACGGCGGCTATGGCTACACCTTC. The encoded protein is CASSASRDGGYGYTF.

This clone was seen just once. V is TRBV19 and J is TRBJ1-2; 7 bases match TRBD1. J gave up 5 bases and V 5 bases, and 11 bases lay outside the gene matches. The CDR3 runs 15 residues. Germline V CDR1 and CDR2: LNHDA, SQIVND (reference sequence). CDR3 amino acids: CASSPQDRLPYGYTF. The CDR3 coding sequence is TGTGCCAGTAGTCCCCAGGACAGGCTACCTTATGGCTACACCTTC.

The V and J genes are TRBV9 and TRBJ1-1; tentatively, D is TRBD1 (5 bases). Trimming removed 0 bases at V and 7 bases at J, with 16 bases between. The length of the CDR3 is 15 residues. Germline V gene data show CDR1 as SGDLS and CDR2 as YYNGEE. CDR3 nucleotide sequence: TGTGCCAGCAGCGTAGCAGGAAGGGGCAAGGATGAAGCTTTCTTT. Translation gives CASSVAGRGKDEAFF.

V gene TRBV7-6 combines with J gene TRBJ1-5; 7 bases are shared with TRBD1. The CDR3 consists of 14 residues. Germline V CDR1 and CDR2: SGHVS, FNYEAQ. Germline trimming cut 3 bases from V and 3 bases from J; bases unmatched to any gene: 2. CDR3 nucleotide sequence: TGTGCCAGCAGCTTGGGACAGTTCAATCAGCCCCAGCATTTT. It translates to CASSLGQFNQPQHF. Full variable domain (outside the CDR3, taken from reference TRBV7-6 and TRBJ1-5): GAGVSQSPRYKVTKRGQDVALRCDPISGHVSLYWYRQALGQGPEFLTYFNYEAQQDKSGLPNDRFSAERPEGSISTLTIQRTEQRDSAMYRCASSLGQFNQPQHFGDGTRLSIL.

The J gene is TRBJ2-2, the V gene TRBV5-1; D tentatively fits TRBD1 or TRBD2 (6 bases each). Looked up from germline, CDR1 is SGHRS and CDR2 is YFSETQ. The CDR3 runs to 15 residues. V was trimmed by 4 bases and J by 5 bases, leaving 15 bases between them. CDR3 region: CASSREGGSTGELFF. The CDR3 DNA is TGCGCCAGCAGCCGAGAGGGGGGCTCGACCGGGGAGCTGTTTTTT. Variable domain in full (rest from reference TRBV5-1 and TRBJ2-2): KAGVTQTPRYLIKTRGQQVTLSCSPISGHRSVSWYQQTPGQGLQFLFEYFSETQRNKGNFPGRFSGRQFSNSRSEMNVSTLELGDSALYLCASSREGGSTGELFFGEGSRLTVL.

This clone was counted between two and nine times. CDR3 DNA sequence: TGTGCCAGTAGCCAGGGGGGGAGCTCCTACAATGAGCAGTTCTTC. Translated: CASSQGGSSYNEQFF. The chain links TRBV19 to TRBJ2-1, with D possibly called TRBD1 or TRBD2 (7 bases each). The germline V gene has CDR1 LNHDA and CDR2 SQIVND (reference sequence). Trimming stripped 6 bases from V and 0 bases from J, with 12 bases between. This CDR3 region has 15 residues.

This rearrangement joins TRBV7-3 to TRBJ2-2, with D unresolved. The CDR3 totals 14 residues. In germline, CDR1 is SGHTA, CDR2 FQGTGA. The V end lost 7 bases, the J end lost 4 bases, and 13 bases lay between the germline ends. CDR3 DNA: TGTGCCAGCACCCTCCAGTCCCCCACCGGGGAGCTGTTTTTT. This codes for CASTLQSPTGELFF.

The chain uses TRBV5-6 and TRBJ2-1, with TRBD2 identical over 8 bases. The CDR3 has 16 amino acids. Per the germline V gene, CDR1 is SGHDT and CDR2 is YYEEEE. Trimming cost V 2 bases and J 4 bases; bases outside gene matches: 8. CDR3 region: CASSFIPGGSYNEQFF. The CDR3 bases are TGTGCCAGCAGCTTCATACCGGGGGGGTCTTACAATGAGCAGTTCTTC.

The chain recombines TRBV12-5 with TRBJ1-2, with TRBD1 matching 7 bases. The germline V gene has CDR1 LGHNT and CDR2 FRNRAP. J gave up 6 bases and V 6 bases, and 7 bases lay outside the gene matches. This CDR3 has 13 amino acids. CDR3 DNA: TGTGCTAGTGGCCCTGGGACAGCTGATGGCTACACCTTC. Amino acid sequence: CASGPGTADGYTF.

This clone was counted between two and nine times. The gene calls are TRBV14 and TRBJ2-7, with D hard to call. Looked up from germline, CDR1 is SGHDN and CDR2 is FVKESK. V was trimmed by 4 bases and J by 1 base, leaving 17 bases between them. The CDR3 is 16 residues long. In DNA form, the CDR3 reads TGTGCCAGCAGCCCACACAGACAAGACTTTTCCTACGAGCAGTACTTC. Translation gives CASSPHRQDFSYEQYF.

The chain combines TRBV5-4 with TRBJ1-1, with TRBD1 matching 11 bases. The germline V gene has CDR1 SGHNT and CDR2 YYREEE (reference sequence). This CDR3 contains 14 residues. V lost 3 bases, J lost 5 bases, and 3 bases stayed unmatched. The CDR3 coding sequence is TGTGCCAGCAGCTCCGGGACAGGGGGAACTGAAGCTTTCTTT. Protein: CASSSGTGGTEAFF.